The clone carrying this T cell receptor (beta chain) has just a few counts. This sample is part of a study of human T cells and chemical hapten exposure. Deletions cut 0 bases from V and 8 bases from J, with 16 bases between. CDR3 length: 15 amino acids. Germline CDR1 is ENHRY and CDR2 is SYGVKD. TCRdb reanalysed the 5' RACE reads using MiXCR and keeps one entry per CDR3 protein. This sample carries 110,000 or so distinct CDR3 sequences, approximately 20% of them seen once, and the ten largest clones take 2.8%. Whole blood, unfractionated, served as the material for total RNA extraction. This TCR came from a human donor in good health. The gene calls are TRBV10-3 and TRBJ1-1; D possibly corresponds to TRBD1 (5 bases). This CDR3 is CAISESVGASGEAFF. The CDR3 bases are TGTGCCATCAGTGAGTCGGTAGGGGCCTCCGGAGAAGCTTTCTTT.